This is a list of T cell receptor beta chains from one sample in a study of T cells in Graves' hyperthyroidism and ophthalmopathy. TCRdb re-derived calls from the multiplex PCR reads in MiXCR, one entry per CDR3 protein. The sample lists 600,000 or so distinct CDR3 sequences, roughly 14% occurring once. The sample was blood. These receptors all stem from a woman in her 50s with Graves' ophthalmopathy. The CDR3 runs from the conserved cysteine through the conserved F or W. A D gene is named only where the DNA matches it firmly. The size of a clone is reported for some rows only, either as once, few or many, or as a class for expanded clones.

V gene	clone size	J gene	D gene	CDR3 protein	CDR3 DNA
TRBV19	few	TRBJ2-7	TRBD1	CASRGQGSSYEQYF	TGTGCCAGTAGGGGACAGGGGAGCTCCTACGAGCAGTACTTC
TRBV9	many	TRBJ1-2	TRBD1	CASSLTGTEYGYTF	TGTGCCAGCAGCCTGACGGGGACAGAATATGGCTACACCTTC
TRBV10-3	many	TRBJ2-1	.	CAISESSKGSSYNEQFF	TGTGCCATCAGTGAGTCCAGCAAGGGCAGCTCCTACAATGAGCAGTTCTTC
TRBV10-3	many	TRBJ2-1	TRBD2	CAISGGRTSGSSYNEQFF	TGTGCCATCAGTGGGGGCCGGACTAGCGGGAGCTCCTACAATGAGCAGTTCTTC
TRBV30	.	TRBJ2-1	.	CAWSVDSQAGEQFF	TGTGCCTGGAGTGTTGACTCCCAAGCAGGGGAGCAGTTCTTC
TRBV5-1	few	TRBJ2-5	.	CASSFSGRGEETQYF	TGCGCCAGCAGCTTTTCGGGAAGGGGTGAGGAGACCCAGTACTTC
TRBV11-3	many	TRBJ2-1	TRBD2	CASSSRTSSNEQFF	TGTGCCAGCAGCTCACGGACTAGCAGTAATGAGCAGTTCTTC
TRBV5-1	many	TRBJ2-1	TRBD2	CASSRMGLPPSAGNEQFF	TGCGCCAGCAGCCGCATGGGACTACCTCCATCGGCGGGGAATGAGCAGTTCTTC
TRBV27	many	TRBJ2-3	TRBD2	CASSPGTSGSTQYF	TGTGCCAGCAGCCCCGGGACTAGCGGGAGTACGCAGTATTTT
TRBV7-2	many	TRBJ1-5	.	CASSLEVGRSNQPQHF	TGTGCCAGCAGCTTAGAGGTGGGAAGGAGCAATCAGCCCCAGCATTTT
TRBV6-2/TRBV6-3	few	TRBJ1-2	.	CASSYPPTGYGYTF	TGTGCCAGCAGTTACCCCCCGACGGGTTATGGCTACACCTTC
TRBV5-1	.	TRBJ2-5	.	CASSLVSIQETQYF	TGCGCCAGCAGCTTAGTTTCCATTCAAGAGACCCAGTACTTC
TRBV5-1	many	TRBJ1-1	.	CASSNGGNTEAFF	TGCGCCAGCAGCAATGGGGGTAACACTGAAGCTTTCTTT
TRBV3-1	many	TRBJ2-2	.	CASSQEPNTGELFF	TGTGCCAGCAGCCAAGAACCCAACACCGGGGAGCTGTTTTTT
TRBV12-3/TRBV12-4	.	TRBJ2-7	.	CASSYDSTTYEQYF	TGTGCCAGCAGCTACGACAGCACGACCTACGAGCAGTACTTC
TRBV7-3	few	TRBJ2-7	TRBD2	CASSPTAGGLREQYF	TGTGCCAGCAGTCCAACAGCGGGGGGGCTAAGGGAGCAGTACTTC
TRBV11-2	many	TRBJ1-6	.	CASSLVPRVFNSPLHF	TGTGCCAGCAGCTTAGTTCCCAGGGTATTCAATTCACCCCTCCACTTT
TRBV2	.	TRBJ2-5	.	CASSYSLGSGETQYF	TGTGCCAGCAGTTACTCGCTGGGTAGCGGTGAGACCCAGTACTTC
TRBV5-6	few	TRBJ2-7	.	CASSLIWSDIDSYEQYF	TGTGCCAGCAGCTTGATATGGTCCGACATTGACTCCTACGAGCAGTACTTC
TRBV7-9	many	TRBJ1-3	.	CASTHALSGNTIYF	TGTGCCAGCACCCACGCGCTCTCTGGAAACACCATATATTTT
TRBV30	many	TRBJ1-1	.	CAWSGRAAEAFF	TGTGCCTGGAGTGGCAGGGCCGCTGAAGCTTTCTTT
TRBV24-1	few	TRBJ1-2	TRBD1	CATSDRGQTNYGYTF	TGTGCCACCAGTGATCGGGGACAGACTAACTATGGCTACACCTTC
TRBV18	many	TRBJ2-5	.	CASSPLDTILQETQYF	TGTGCCAGCTCACCGTTGGACACGATTCTTCAAGAGACCCAGTACTTC
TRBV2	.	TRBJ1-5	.	CASRKQVGNQPQHF	TGTGCCAGCAGGAAACAGGTGGGCAATCAGCCCCAGCATTTT
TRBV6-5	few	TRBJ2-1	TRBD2	CASSYLKAGGLYNEQFF	TGTGCCAGCAGTTACCTCAAAGCGGGAGGGCTTTACAATGAGCAGTTCTTC
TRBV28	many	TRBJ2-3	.	CASSLNIADTQYF	TGTGCCAGCAGTTTAAACATCGCGGATACGCAGTATTTT
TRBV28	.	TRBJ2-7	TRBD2	CASTLAGGGYEQYF	TGTGCCAGCACCCTAGCGGGAGGGGGGTACGAGCAGTACTTC
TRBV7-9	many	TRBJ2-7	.	CASSSQTPSSSYEQYF	TGTGCCAGCAGCTCGCAGACACCTTCCTCCTCCTACGAGCAGTACTTC
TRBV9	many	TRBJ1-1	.	CASSVVGQTEAFF	TGTGCCAGCAGCGTAGTCGGACAGACTGAAGCTTTCTTT
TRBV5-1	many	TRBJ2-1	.	CASSYEGPSYNEQFF	TGCGCCAGCAGTTATGAGGGGCCCTCCTACAATGAGCAGTTCTTC
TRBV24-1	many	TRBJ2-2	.	CATSDWDTLGKAGELFF	TGTGCCACCAGTGATTGGGACACTTTAGGGAAGGCCGGGGAGCTGTTTTTT
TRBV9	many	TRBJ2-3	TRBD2	CASSSSGSSIDTQYF	TGTGCCAGCAGCTCTAGCGGGAGTTCGATAGATACGCAGTATTTT
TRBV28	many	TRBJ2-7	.	CASSFQTSDEQYF	TGTGCCAGCAGTTTTCAGACTAGTGACGAGCAGTACTTC
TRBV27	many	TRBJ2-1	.	CASSFRNNEQFF	TGTGCCAGCAGCTTCCGAAACAATGAGCAGTTCTTC
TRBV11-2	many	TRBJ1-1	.	CASRAGLEAFF	TGTGCCAGCAGGGCGGGGCTTGAAGCTTTCTTT
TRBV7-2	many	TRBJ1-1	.	CASSLRKANTEAFF	TGTGCCAGCAGCTTGAGAAAAGCGAACACTGAAGCTTTCTTT
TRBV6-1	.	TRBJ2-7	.	CASSPREGGSSYEQYF	TGTGCCAGCAGTCCCCGAGAGGGGGGGAGCTCCTACGAGCAGTACTTC
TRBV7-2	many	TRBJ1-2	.	CASSPSRHYGYTF	TGTGCCAGCAGCCCCAGCCGCCACTATGGCTACACCTTC
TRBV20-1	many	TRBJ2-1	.	CSARDVSRSSYNEQFF	TGCAGTGCTAGAGATGTAAGCCGATCCTCCTACAATGAGCAGTTCTTC
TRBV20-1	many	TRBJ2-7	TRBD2	CSARSGTSGYEQYF	TGCAGTGCTAGATCCGGGACTAGCGGGTACGAGCAGTACTTC
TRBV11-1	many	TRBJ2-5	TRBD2	CASSPGLKETQYF	TGTGCCAGCAGCCCGGGACTAAAAGAGACCCAGTACTTC
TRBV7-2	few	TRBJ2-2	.	CASSRGGANTRELFF	TGTGCCAGCAGCCGCGGGGGCGCGAACACCAGGGAGCTGTTTTTT
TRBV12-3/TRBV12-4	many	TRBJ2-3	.	CASSLPSGTTLRTDTQYF	TGTGCCAGCAGTTTACCATCCGGGACAACCCTCCGCACAGATACGCAGTATTTT
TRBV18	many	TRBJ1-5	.	CASSPRVAGVSNQPQHF	TGTGCCAGCTCACCAAGGGTCGCAGGGGTCAGCAATCAGCCCCAGCATTTT
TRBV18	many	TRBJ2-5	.	CASSPRLEETQYF	TGTGCCAGCTCACCTCGACTAGAAGAGACCCAGTACTTC
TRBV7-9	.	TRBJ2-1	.	CASSPRFGRGNEQFF	TGTGCCAGCAGCCCAAGATTCGGGAGAGGCAATGAGCAGTTCTTC
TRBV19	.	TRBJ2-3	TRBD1	CASSPKRGQGARDTQYF	TGTGCCAGTAGCCCCAAGCGGGGACAGGGGGCCAGAGATACGCAGTATTTT
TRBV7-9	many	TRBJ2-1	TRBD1	CASSPGTGTYNEQFF	TGTGCCAGCAGCCCCGGGACAGGGACCTACAATGAGCAGTTCTTC
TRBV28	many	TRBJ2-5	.	CASSPLSSYQETQYF	TGTGCCAGCAGTCCCCTGTCCTCATACCAAGAGACCCAGTACTTC
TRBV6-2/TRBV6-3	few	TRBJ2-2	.	CASSLDGQHTGELFF	TGTGCCAGCAGCCTCGACGGACAACACACCGGGGAGCTGTTTTTT
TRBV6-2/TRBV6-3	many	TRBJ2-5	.	CASQDISQETQYF	TGTGCCAGCCAGGACATTTCCCAAGAGACCCAGTACTTC
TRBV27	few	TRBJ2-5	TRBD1	CASSRTTGSKTQYF	TGTGCCAGCAGCCGGACGACAGGGTCAAAGACCCAGTACTTC
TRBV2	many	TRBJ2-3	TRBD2	CASSGLAGGTDTQYF	TGTGCCAGCAGCGGACTAGCGGGAGGCACAGATACGCAGTATTTT
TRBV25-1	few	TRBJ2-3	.	CASSGQVAQYF	TGTGCCAGCAGTGGGCAGGTGGCGCAGTATTTT
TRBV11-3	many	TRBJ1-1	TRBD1	CASSVTGGTEAFF	TGTGCCAGCAGCGTGACAGGGGGCACTGAAGCTTTCTTT